The 7 T cell receptor beta chains given below trace back to one sample, sequenced in a study of blood T cell repertoires in COVID-19. Libraries were prepared by immunoSEQ multiplex PCR; TCRdb keeps only in-frame clonotypes and omits some of them. The sample records more than 250,000 clones, roughly 87% being singletons. The source material was peripheral blood. All receptors derive from a human donor in a cohort sampled during active COVID-19.

V gene TRBV3-1 (or the pseudogene TRBV3-2) combines with J gene TRBJ1-1, with 8 bases aligning to TRBD1. CDR3 length equals 15 residues. With V trimmed by 5 bases and J by 1 base, 6 bases remained unmatched. Germline V gene sequence: CDR1 LGHDT, CDR2 YNNKEL (reference sequence). CDR3 in DNA: TGTGCCAGCAGCAACGACAGGGGAGGGAACACTGAAGCTTTCTTT. It codes for CASSNDRGGNTEAFF.

V usage is TRBV30 and J usage is TRBJ1-1; unclear D gene. CDR1 is GTSNPN and CDR2 is SVGIG in the germline V gene (reference sequence). Trimming stripped 0 bases from V and 5 bases from J, with 7 bases between. The CDR3 is made up of 12 amino acids. CDR3 sequence reads: CAWSVHNTEAFF. CDR3 DNA sequence: TGTGCCTGGAGTGTACATAATACTGAAGCTTTCTTT.

CDR3 nucleotide sequence: TGTGCCAGTAGTAACCAACAGGGGTTTCGGTATCAGCCCCAGCATTTT. It codes for CASSNQQGFRYQPQHF. V usage is TRBV19 and J usage is TRBJ1-5; 7 bases are shared with TRBD1. J was trimmed by 5 bases and V by 4 bases; bases with no gene match: 11. This CDR3 comprises 16 residues. From germline, CDR1 is LNHDA and CDR2 SQIVND (reference sequence).

This chain uses TRBV18 with TRBJ1-2, with D hard to call. Germline CDR1 and CDR2: KGHSH and LQKENI. The length of the CDR3 is 14 residues. The V gene lost 3 bases and the J gene lost 5 bases, with 13 bases spanning the gap. CDR3 DNA: TGTGCCAGCTCACCGACCGCGAGCGATTATGGCTACACCTTC. As protein: CASSPTASDYGYTF.

The V gene is TRBV19, the J gene TRBJ2-7, with TRBD1 matching 11 bases. The CDR3 loop spans 15 amino acids. Germline V gene data show CDR1 as LNHDA and CDR2 as SQIVND (reference sequence). The junction had 10 bases not matched to a gene; V was cut back by 7 bases and J by 5 bases. The DNA of the CDR3 is TGTGCCAGTAACGGACAGGGGGCCAGGAGCGACGAGCAGTACTTC. Its translation is CASNGQGARSDEQYF.

This clone is a singleton in its sample. This chain connects TRBV19 to TRBJ2-2; D perhaps matches TRBD2 (6 bases). V lost 3 bases, J lost 3 bases, and 11 bases lay in between. Germline CDR1 LNHDA, CDR2 SQIVND (reference sequence). CDR3 length equals 15 residues. CDR3 sequence (DNA): TGTGCCAGTAGTATCCGGACTACCCACACCGGGGAGCTGTTTTTT. This gives the protein CASSIRTTHTGELFF.

The chain links TRBV6-5 to TRBJ1-1; no firm D call. Germline values: CDR1 MNHEY, CDR2 SVGAGI. This CDR3 region has 14 residues. V was shortened by 6 bases and J by 4 bases, with 15 bases between the two germline ends. CDR3 DNA sequence: TGTGCCAGCAGGCTCGACGGCCGCGGCACTGAAGCTTTCTTT. It translates to CASRLDGRGTEAFF.